The rows below give T cell receptor beta chains drawn from one sample of a study of OX40 agonist ivuxolimab in advanced cancers. Repertoires were generated with immunoSEQ multiplex PCR, while TCRdb's copy carries only in-frame clones and drops some. The table records about 76,000 clones, 65% to 90% of them present only once. The specimen was CD4+ or CD8+ T cells sorted from blood, collected in a trial of the OX40 agonist ivuxolimab. The receptors were sampled from an adult with an advanced solid tumor such as melanoma, head and neck, liver or kidney cancer. CDR3s include the opening cysteine and the closing phenylalanine or tryptophan. D genes are given only for firm matches.

>-|TRBV4-3|TRBJ2-1
CASSRAGTGTIAGASGEQFF
>TRBD1|TRBV4-3|TRBJ1-1
CASSPTGQGARMNTEAFF
>-|TRBV7-8|TRBJ1-1
CASRRLGADTEAFF
>TRBD1|TRBV4-1|TRBJ1-1
CASSQLGDREEAFF
>-|TRBV30|TRBJ1-1
CAWSVPTGLGDLTEAFF
>TRBD2|TRBV9|TRBJ2-4
CASSVGASGRGQTTKNIQYF
>TRBD1|TRBV12-5|TRBJ1-3
CASGLARRDRSQDTIYF
>TRBD1|TRBV5-4|TRBJ1-2
CASSFSTGGNYGYTF
>-|TRBV7-6|TRBJ2-2
CASSIYRGGTGELFF
>-|TRBV11-2|TRBJ1-5
CASSEAGQPQHF
>-|TRBV19|TRBJ1-5
CASRYKPGTSNQPQHF
>TRBD1|TRBV5-6|TRBJ2-7
CASSPAPTGTLHKEQYF
>-|TRBV4-2|TRBJ2-4
CASSQDQGLAKNIQYF
>TRBD2|TRBV9|TRBJ2-3
CASGRLAGVTDTQYF
>-|TRBV15|TRBJ2-7
CATSPTGTTFTYEQYF
>-|TRBV10-3|TRBJ2-1
CAISGVNPTNYNEQFF
>-|TRBV5-1|TRBJ2-6
CASSRGQNSGANVLTF
>-|TRBV18|TRBJ2-4
CASSPGQGVREGAKNIQYF
>TRBD2|TRBV5-4|TRBJ2-3
CASSLGSGGARDTQYF
>-|TRBV11-1|TRBJ1-5
CASSPGPNQPQHF
>-|TRBV10-2|TRBJ2-1
CASSTLDSNYNEQFF
>-|TRBV7-2|TRBJ2-5
CASSLVRGWTQETQYF
>TRBD1|TRBV10-3|TRBJ1-3
CAISQTGEAGNTIYF
>-|TRBV19|TRBJ1-4
CASSIEKALVATNEKLFF
>TRBD2|TRBV7-6|TRBJ2-7
CASSLALEGTSGSYEQYF
>-|TRBV18|TRBJ1-6
CASSSGGGDSPLHF
>-|TRBV9|TRBJ2-3
CASSVRGGATDTQYF
>TRBD1|TRBV11-3|TRBJ1-2
CASSEGALGHGYTF
>-|TRBV7-3|TRBJ2-5
CASSLSGETQYF
>-|TRBV6-5|TRBJ1-4
CASRGPVNEKLFF
>TRBD1|TRBV5-6|TRBJ1-3
CASSSYRQGSGNTIYF
>-|TRBV5-1|TRBJ1-4
CASSAAGVANEKLFF
>-|TRBV5-4|TRBJ2-1
CASSPISKALGYNEQFF
>-|TRBV11-3|TRBJ2-7
CASSLMGSSYEQYF
>-|TRBV2|TRBJ2-7
CASSVEGAYEQYF
>-|TRBV30|TRBJ1-3
CAWSWSPGGNTIYF
>-|TRBV19|TRBJ1-4
CASSIRLQGTNQKLFF
>-|TRBV6-5|TRBJ2-3
CASSPYYGVGDTQYF
>-|TRBV7-2|TRBJ2-3
CASSRTTGGTTDTQYF
>-|TRBV6-5|TRBJ2-3
CVTHAPSDTQYF
>-|TRBV7-8|TRBJ2-2
CASSPWVGVTGELFF
>-|TRBV4-1|TRBJ1-5
CASSQTTVNQPQHF
>-|TRBV12-5|TRBJ1-5
CASGLETVRQPQHF
>TRBD2|TRBV9|TRBJ2-7
CASSPGTSGRFSSYEQYF
>-|TRBV7-2|TRBJ2-7
CASSLAEHPGYEQYF
>-|TRBV2|TRBJ1-1
CASSRTGLTEAFF
>-|TRBV2|TRBJ2-2
CASKGSTTGELFF
>-|TRBV7-9|TRBJ1-1
CASRTPFF
>-|TRBV7-3|TRBJ2-7
CASSLSGVVAFEQYF
>-|TRBV29-1|TRBJ1-1
CSVSPGGKTEAFF
>-|TRBV5-4|TRBJ1-2
CASSLGREYYGYTF
>-|TRBV7-2|TRBJ2-7
CASSSLTGYSDEQYF
>-|TRBV15|-
CATSRDIVSEQYF
>TRBD1|TRBV6-5|TRBJ1-1
CASSSGTGGRAFF
>TRBD2|TRBV2|TRBJ2-7
CASRRGDSYEQYF